Listed here are 25 T cell receptor beta chains from one sample, sequenced in a study of technical replicates of blood from a handful of donors. TCRdb's copy holds only in-frame clones and misses some; the assay was immunoSEQ multiplex PCR. The data show approximately 87,000 clones, 85% to 95% seen once. Input material: T cells isolated from PBMCs. The receptors were gathered from a human donor in good health.

The V and J genes are TRBV6-1 and TRBJ1-3, with D hard to call. Trimming took 2 bases from V and 9 from J, leaving 14 bases between them. The CDR3 has 14 amino acids. Germline V gene lookup returns CDR1 MNHNS and CDR2 SASEGT. CDR3 in DNA: TGTGCCAGCAGTGAACCCGGTTTTTCTAGCACCATATATTTT. Its protein is CASSEPGFSSTIYF.

This chain connects TRBV18 to TRBJ2-5, with 9 bases identical to TRBD1. CDR1 is KGHSH and CDR2 is LQKENI in the germline V gene. The trim removed 5 bases at V and 5 bases at J, leaving 18 bases unmatched. The CDR3 sequence is 18 residues long. The CDR3 DNA sequence: TGTGCCAGCTCATCGAACGAAATAGGGACAGGGTTGAGTGAGACCCAGTACTTC. Amino acids: CASSSNEIGTGLSETQYF.

The gene calls are TRBV19 and TRBJ1-1; tentatively, D is TRBD1 (5 bases). There are 15 residues in the CDR3. The germline V gene encodes CDR1 LNHDA and CDR2 SQIVND (reference sequence). The V end lost 5 bases, the J end lost 1 base, and 14 bases lay between the germline ends. The CDR3 nucleotides are TGTGCCAGTAGTTACCCGGGTACAGGGAACACTGAAGCTTTCTTT. Amino acids: CASSYPGTGNTEAFF.

The V gene is TRBV5-1, the J gene TRBJ2-1; 11 bases map to TRBD2. Per the germline V gene, CDR1 is SGHRS and CDR2 is YFSETQ. The J segment lost 7 bases and the V segment lost 0 bases, leaving 9 bases of the junction unmatched. This CDR3 region has 17 residues. The CDR3 bases are TGCGCCAGCAGCTTGGCCTTAACTAGCGGGGGTAGTAATGAGCAGTTCTTC. Its protein is CASSLALTSGGSNEQFF.

CDR3 sequence: CSVWLAVLADTQYF. The CDR3 nucleotides are TGCAGCGTTTGGCTAGCGGTCTTGGCGGATACGCAGTATTTT. The chain is built from TRBV29-1 and TRBJ2-3, with TRBD2 matching 7 bases. Germline lookup yields CDR1 SQVTM and CDR2 ANQGSEA. The CDR3 contains 14 residues. Trimming at V came to 5 bases and at J to 6 bases, leaving 11 bases not matched to a gene.

The chain combines TRBV7-9 with TRBJ1-2; the D is unclear. The CDR3 runs 14 residues. The V end lost 4 bases, the J end lost 0 bases, and 9 bases lay between the germline ends. Germline CDR1 and CDR2: SEHNR and FQNEAQ (reference sequence). CDR3 amino acids: CASSSEISNYGYTF. The DNA of the CDR3 is TGTGCCAGCAGCTCGGAGATTTCTAACTATGGCTACACCTTC.

The chain links TRBV2 to TRBJ1-2; possible D gene TRBD1, 5 bases. V lost 1 base to trimming and J lost 8 bases, with 11 bases between them. Germline V gene sequence: CDR1 SNHLY, CDR2 FYNNEI. The CDR3 covers 13 residues. This chain's CDR3 is CASSEGKGRGYTF. CDR3 DNA: TGTGCCAGCAGTGAAGGAAAGGGGAGGGGCTACACCTTC. The whole variable domain, filled in from reference TRBV2 and TRBJ1-2, reads EPEVTQTPSHQVTQMGQEVILRCVPISNHLYFYWYRQILGQKVEFLVSFYNNEISEKSEIFDDQFSVERPDGSNFTLKIRSTKLEDSAMYFCASSEGKGRGYTFGSGTRLTVV.

The CDR3 coding sequence is TGTGCCAGCAGTAGGACTAGCGGGGGACAAGAGACCCAGTACTTC. Translation gives CASSRTSGGQETQYF. This chain joins TRBV2 and TRBJ2-5; 13 nucleotides match TRBD2. The CDR3 has 15 residues. V lost 5 bases and J lost 2; bases outside the gene matches: 2. CDR1 and CDR2 from the germline V gene are SNHLY and FYNNEI.

This clone was observed a single time. DNA of the CDR3: TGTGCCACCAGCAGAGAACTAGCGGGAGGGGGGAATGAGCAGTTCTTC. Amino acids: CATSRELAGGGNEQFF. This sequence joins TRBV15 and TRBJ2-1; 13 bases agree with TRBD2. Germline-derived CDR1 and CDR2 are LNHNV and YYDKDF (reference sequence). CDR3 size: 16 residues. J was trimmed by 7 bases and V by 0 bases; bases with no gene match: 3.

The V gene is TRBV5-4, the J gene TRBJ2-7; TRBD2 is a possible D gene (5 bases). V lost 1 base and J 7 bases, leaving 12 bases between the germline ends. Looked up from germline, CDR1 is SGHNT and CDR2 is YYREEE (reference sequence). CDR3 size: 13 residues. CDR3 in amino acids: CASSLISGEEQYF. The DNA of the CDR3 is TGTGCCAGCAGCTTGATCTCCGGGGAAGAGCAGTACTTC.

In this sample, this clone turned up once. The V and J genes are TRBV6-1 and TRBJ2-7, with TRBD1 matching 7 bases. Germline CDR1 and CDR2: MNHNS and SASEGT. The CDR3 extends over 17 amino acids. V dropped 0 bases and J dropped 8; count of bases not matched to a gene: 16. CDR3 sequence reads: CASSEASSDRRTLKQYF. In DNA form, the CDR3 reads TGTGCCAGCAGTGAAGCTTCTTCGGACAGGAGGACCTTGAAGCAGTACTTC.

The chain joins TRBV6-5 to TRBJ1-1; TRBD1 aligns across 9 bases. The CDR3 loop spans 15 amino acids. Germline assignment: CDR1 MNHEY and CDR2 SVGAGI. V was pared by 5 bases and J by 6 bases, with 10 bases of the junction left unmatched. CDR3 region: CASSTSTGGHPEAFF. DNA for the CDR3: TGTGCCAGCAGTACATCGACAGGGGGACATCCTGAAGCTTTCTTT.

This chain joins TRBV7-2 and TRBJ2-1; no definite D call. Trimming cost V 8 bases and J 4 bases, with 12 bases left between them. Looked up from germline, CDR1 is SGHTA and CDR2 is FQGNSA. The CDR3 extends over 13 amino acids. CDR3 sequence reads: CASPGHGYNEQFF. CDR3 nucleotide sequence: TGTGCCAGCCCCGGCCACGGGTACAATGAGCAGTTCTTC.

In DNA form, the CDR3 reads TGTGCCAGCAGCGGGTCGGGACAGGGGGCCTACGAGCAGTACTTC. Protein product: CASSGSGQGAYEQYF. The rearrangement joins TRBV7-9 to TRBJ2-7, with 11 nucleotides matching TRBD1. Germline CDR1 SEHNR, CDR2 FQNEAQ (reference sequence). This CDR3 comprises 15 residues. Trimming cost V 5 bases and J 2 bases; bases outside gene matches: 5.

The chain has TRBV6-5 and TRBJ1-3; D unresolved. V lost 4 bases, J lost 4 bases, and 11 bases lay in between. This CDR3 contains 14 residues. Germline V gene sequence: CDR1 MNHEY, CDR2 SVGAGI. The DNA for the CDR3 is TGTGCCAGCAGTTTCGAGACAACCGGAAACACCATATATTTT. Protein sequence: CASSFETTGNTIYF.

This chain uses TRBV6-4 with TRBJ2-6; tentatively, D is TRBD1 (5 bases). Germline V gene sequence: CDR1 MRHNA, CDR2 SNTAGT. V shed 6 bases and J shed 0 bases, with 12 bases lying between them. CDR3 length: 16 residues. CDR3 loop: CASSRVALSGANVLTF. The CDR3 coding sequence is TGTGCCAGCAGCAGGGTGGCCCTCTCTGGGGCCAACGTCCTGACTTTC.

This clone was picked up one time. The rearrangement uses TRBV4-2 and TRBJ2-2; 13 bases are a match to TRBD2. The CDR3 has 15 amino acids. V shed 8 bases, J shed 8 bases, and the junction held 8 bases outside the gene matches. Germline V gene data show CDR1 as LGHNA and CDR2 as YNFKEQ. Here the CDR3 reads CASRRTSGSGGELFF. In DNA form, the CDR3 reads TGTGCCAGCCGGCGGACTAGCGGGAGTGGTGGGGAGCTGTTTTTT.

The chain couples TRBV27 to TRBJ1-5; 7 nucleotides align to TRBD1. Germline loops: CDR1 MNHEY, CDR2 SMNVEV (reference sequence). With 5 bases clipped from V and 4 bases from J, the junction kept 5 bases outside the gene matches. The CDR3 covers 14 residues. The DNA of the CDR3 is TGTGCCAGCAGTAACGACAGGGCAAATCAGCCCCAGCATTTT. It specifies CASSNDRANQPQHF.

The rearrangement uses TRBV6-4 and TRBJ2-2; 12 bases map to TRBD2. Germline V CDR1 and CDR2: MRHNA, SNTAGT. The CDR3 is made up of 15 amino acids. J lost 5 bases, V lost 8 bases, and 6 bases had no gene match. This chain's CDR3 is CASQPSGGATGELFF. The CDR3 bases are TGTGCCAGCCAGCCTAGCGGGGGGGCAACCGGGGAGCTGTTTTTT.

This clone was recorded once. The V call is TRBV11-2, the J call TRBJ1-1; TRBD1 matches 7 bases. CDR3 length: 16 residues. The germline gives CDR1 SGHAT, CDR2 FQNNGV. The V segment lost 3 bases and the J segment 0 bases; nucleotides outside the gene matches: 7. The CDR3 DNA is TGTGCCAGCAGCTTGATGACAGGGCCCCTGAACACTGAAGCTTTCTTT. As protein: CASSLMTGPLNTEAFF.

CDR3 sequence: CASSIAGLAGGYNEQFF. The CDR3 region has the DNA TGTGCCAGTAGTATTGCCGGACTAGCGGGAGGGTACAATGAGCAGTTCTTC. The rearrangement links TRBV19 to TRBJ2-1; TRBD2 matches at 15 bases. V lost 3 bases to trimming and J lost 4 bases; unmatched junction nucleotides: 4. The CDR3 extends over 17 amino acids. The germline V gene has CDR1 LNHDA and CDR2 SQIVND (reference sequence).

The gene calls are TRBV19 and TRBJ1-2, with TRBD1 identical over 7 bases. The germline gives CDR1 LNHDA, CDR2 SQIVND (reference sequence). V shed 3 bases, J shed 3 bases, and the junction held 1 base outside the gene matches. This CDR3 is 13 amino acids long. CDR3 residues: CASSITGDYGYTF. CDR3 DNA: TGTGCCAGTAGTATTACAGGGGACTATGGCTACACCTTC.

The chain carries TRBV2 and TRBJ1-1, with TRBD1 matching 9 bases. Germline CDR1 reads SNHLY; CDR2 reads FYNNEI. CDR3 length: 14 amino acids. With 6 bases clipped from V and 3 bases from J, the junction kept 5 bases outside the gene matches. CDR3 coding DNA: TGTGCCAGCAGCCAGGACAGGGGATACACTGAAGCTTTCTTT. Protein product: CASSQDRGYTEAFF.

V is TRBV28 and J is TRBJ2-7; 11 nucleotides match TRBD2. Germline V gene sequence: CDR1 MDHEN, CDR2 SYDVKM. Losses at the gene ends were 5 bases for V and 2 bases for J; bases not matched to a gene: 11. The CDR3 spans 17 residues. The CDR3 reads CASSLGGLAEGTYEQYF. CDR3 coding DNA: TGTGCCAGCAGTCTCGGGGGACTAGCGGAAGGAACCTACGAGCAGTACTTC.

The chain has TRBV27 and TRBJ2-7, with 12 bases aligning to TRBD2. Germline V gene data show CDR1 as MNHEY and CDR2 as SMNVEV (reference sequence). The CDR3 has 19 residues. Trimming at V came to 5 bases and at J to 2 bases, leaving 16 bases not matched to a gene. This CDR3 is CASSQGLVLAGGGTYEQYF. CDR3 in DNA: TGTGCCAGCAGTCAAGGTCTGGTCCTAGCGGGAGGGGGAACCTACGAGCAGTACTTC.